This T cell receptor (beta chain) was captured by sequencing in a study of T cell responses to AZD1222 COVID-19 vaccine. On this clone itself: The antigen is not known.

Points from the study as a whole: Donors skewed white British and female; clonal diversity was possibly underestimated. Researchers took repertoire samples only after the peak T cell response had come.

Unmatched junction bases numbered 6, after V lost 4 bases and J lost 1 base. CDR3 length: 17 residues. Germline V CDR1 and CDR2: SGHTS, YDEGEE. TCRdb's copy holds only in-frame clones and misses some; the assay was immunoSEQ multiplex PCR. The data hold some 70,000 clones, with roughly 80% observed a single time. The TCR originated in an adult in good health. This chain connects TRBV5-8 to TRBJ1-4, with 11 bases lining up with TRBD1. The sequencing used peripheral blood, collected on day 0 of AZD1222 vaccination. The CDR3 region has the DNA TGTGCCAGCAGCCCGGACAGGGGGCTAGGAACTAATGAAAAACTGTTTTTT. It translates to CASSPDRGLGTNEKLFF.